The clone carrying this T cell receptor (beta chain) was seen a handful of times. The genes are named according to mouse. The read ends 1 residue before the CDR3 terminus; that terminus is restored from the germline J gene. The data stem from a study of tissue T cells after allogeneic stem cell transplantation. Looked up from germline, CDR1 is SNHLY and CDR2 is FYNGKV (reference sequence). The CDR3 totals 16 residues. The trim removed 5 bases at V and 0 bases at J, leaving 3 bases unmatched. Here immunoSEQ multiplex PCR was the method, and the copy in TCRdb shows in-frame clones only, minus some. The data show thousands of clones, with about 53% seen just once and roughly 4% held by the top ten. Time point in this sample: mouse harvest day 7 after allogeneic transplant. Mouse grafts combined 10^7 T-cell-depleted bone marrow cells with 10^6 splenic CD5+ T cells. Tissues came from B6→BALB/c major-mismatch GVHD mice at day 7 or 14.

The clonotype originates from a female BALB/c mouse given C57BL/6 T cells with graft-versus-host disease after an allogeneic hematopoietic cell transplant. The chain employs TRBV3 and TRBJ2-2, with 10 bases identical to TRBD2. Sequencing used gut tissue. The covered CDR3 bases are TGTGCCAGCAGCCGACTGGGGGGCCCAAACACCGGGCAGCTCTAC. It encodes CASSRLGGPNTGQLY. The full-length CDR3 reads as CASSRLGGPNTGQLYF.